Below are 9 T cell receptor beta chains sequenced from a single sample in a study of blood T cell repertoires in COVID-19. Sequenced by immunoSEQ multiplex PCR; TCRdb stores in-frame clones only, minus some. The table includes 40,000 to 50,000 clones, under 90% detected once. What was sequenced was peripheral blood. The receptors come from a human donor in a cohort sampled during active COVID-19.

This chain connects TRBV7-6 to TRBJ2-7; 9 nucleotides align to TRBD2. Unmatched junction bases numbered 5, after V lost 1 base and J lost 7 bases. In germline, CDR1 is SGHVS, CDR2 FNYEAQ. There are 14 residues in the CDR3. The CDR3 DNA is TGTGCCAGCAGCTTAGTCGCGGGGGGGAGGGAGCAGTACTTC. Translating gives CASSLVAGGREQYF.

The chain has TRBV5-5 and TRBJ1-4; D is ambiguous. Trimming removed 0 bases from V and 0 bases from J, with 12 bases in between. This CDR3 is built from 17 residues. Per the germline V gene, CDR1 is SGHKS and CDR2 is YYEKEE (reference sequence). CDR3 bases: TGTGCCAGCAGCTTGGACCCTGCCCGGGCAACTAATGAAAAACTGTTTTTT. This sequence encodes CASSLDPARATNEKLFF. Full variable domain (remainder filled in from reference TRBV5-5 and TRBJ1-4): DAGVTQSPTHLIKTRGQQVTLRCSPISGHKSVSWYQQVLGQGPQFIFQYYEKEERGRGNFPDRFSARQFPNYSSELNVNALLLGDSALYLCASSLDPARATNEKLFFGSGTQLSVL.

The chain couples TRBV6-1 to TRBJ1-2; the D is unclear. The CDR3 consists of 12 residues. V was cut by 2 bases and J by 7 bases, with 8 bases left in between. In germline, CDR1 is MNHNS, CDR2 SASEGT. CDR3 sequence (DNA): TGTGCCAGCAGTGAAATTCAGGCTGGCTACACCTTC. Its protein product is CASSEIQAGYTF.

The chain combines TRBV11-2 with TRBJ1-1, with unresolved D. V lost 3 bases and J 1 base, leaving 12 bases between the germline ends. The CDR3 length is 15 residues. Germline-derived CDR1 and CDR2 are SGHAT and FQNNGV. CDR3 bases: TGTGCCAGCAGCTTTCTCCGGCAGGCGAACACTGAAGCTTTCTTT. This sequence encodes CASSFLRQANTEAFF.

V and J are TRBV6-5 and TRBJ1-1; TRBD1 might be the D (5 bases). The V gene lost 5 bases and the J gene lost 1 base, with 11 bases spanning the gap. Germline V CDR1 and CDR2: MNHEY, SVGAGI. The CDR3 length is 14 residues. The CDR3 DNA reads as TGTGCCAGCAGTCGGGACTGGAGGAACACTGAAGCTTTCTTT. It translates to CASSRDWRNTEAFF.

The rearrangement uses TRBV6-5 and TRBJ2-2, with 7 bases identical to TRBD1. With 10 bases clipped from V and 0 bases from J, the junction kept 5 bases outside the gene matches. Germline V gene lookup returns CDR1 MNHEY and CDR2 SVGAGI. CDR3 length: 14 amino acids. CDR3 coding DNA: TGTGCCATTTGGACAGGAGCGAACACCGGGGAGCTGTTTTTT. This encodes CAIWTGANTGELFF.

The rearrangement joins TRBV7-8 to TRBJ2-3; 10 bases fit TRBD2. V dropped 4 bases and J dropped 2; count of bases not matched to a gene: 12. This CDR3 region has 18 residues. Looked up from germline, CDR1 is SGHVS and CDR2 is FQNEAQ. Written as DNA, the CDR3 is TGTGCCAGCAGCTCCCGTTTAGCGGGGGGCCCAAACACAGATACGCAGTATTTT. It yields the protein CASSSRLAGGPNTDTQYF.

Only a few counts were recorded for this clone. The J gene is TRBJ1-1, the V gene TRBV25-1, with D hard to call. The germline V gene encodes CDR1 MGHDK and CDR2 SYGVNS. V was cut by 3 bases and J by 0 bases, with 8 bases left in between. The CDR3 length is 14 residues. As DNA, the CDR3 is TGTGCCAGCAGTGATCCGGGGATGAACACTGAAGCTTTCTTT. This translates into CASSDPGMNTEAFF.

The V call is TRBV11-2, the J call TRBJ2-7; 10 positions agree with TRBD1. The CDR3 runs to 17 residues. Germline trimming cut 0 bases from V and 7 bases from J; bases unmatched to any gene: 12. CDR1 is SGHAT and CDR2 is FQNNGV in the germline V gene. The CDR3 reads CASSLDRWGQGKREQYF. The CDR3 nucleotides read TGTGCCAGCAGCTTAGATAGATGGGGACAGGGGAAAAGGGAGCAGTACTTC.